Following are 32 T cell receptor beta chains from one sample sequenced in a study of monozygotic twins with inflammatory bowel disease. TCRdb reprocessed the 5' RACE reads and keeps a single row for each CDR3 protein, giving no DNA. Reported are some 440,000 distinct CDR3 sequences; the ten largest clones contain 2.4%. Sequenced sample: blood. The source of these receptors is a human donor with ulcerative colitis or Crohn's disease, or a healthy co-twin of an affected twin (not recorded which).

V gene TRBV28 combines with J gene TRBJ1-1; as DNA is missing, the TRBD1 call by TCRdb cannot be tested. Germline CDR1 is MDHEN and CDR2 is SYDVKM. The CDR3 length is 13 residues. The CDR3 loop is CASKLTGLSEAFF.

This chain joins TRBV7-2 and TRBJ2-3; TCRdb selects TRBD1, and the lack of DNA leaves this call unchecked. Looked up from germline, CDR1 is SGHTA and CDR2 is FQGNSA. The CDR3 loop spans 15 amino acids. The CDR3: CASSQSRDRTDTQYF. Based on the CDR3 plus reference TRBV7-2 and TRBJ2-3, the full variable domain is GAGVSQSPSNKVTEKGKDVELRCDPISGHTALYWYRQSLGQGLEFLIYFQGNSAPDKSGLPSDRFSAERTGGSVSTLTIQRTQQEDSAVYLCASSQSRDRTDTQYFGPGTRLTVL.

The chain carries TRBV6-2 or TRBV6-3 and TRBJ2-7. The CDR3 has 13 residues. Germline CDR1 is MNHEY and CDR2 is SVGEGT. The CDR3 here is CASRTDKSYEQYF.

This chain joins TRBV2 and TRBJ2-3; TCRdb designates TRBD2, a call that cannot be tested without DNA. Germline assignment: CDR1 SNHLY and CDR2 FYNNEI. This CDR3 is built from 15 residues. The CDR3 region is CASTRLAGGADTQYF.

This chain's CDR3 is CASSLAGGTPPGELFF. This chain joins TRBV28 and TRBJ2-2; checking the TCRdb D call of TRBD2 is not possible without DNA. The CDR3 is made up of 16 amino acids. Germline CDR1 MDHEN, CDR2 SYDVKM.

The chain employs TRBV4-2 and TRBJ2-7; TCRdb calls TRBD2, which cannot be checked without DNA. There are 16 residues in the CDR3. Germline V gives CDR1 LGHNA, CDR2 YNFKEQ. The CDR3 loop is CASSQDPSAEGGEQYF.

The chain recombines TRBV7-2 with TRBJ2-7. Looked up from germline, CDR1 is SGHTA and CDR2 is FQGNSA. The CDR3 spans 15 residues. The CDR3 sequence: CASSLNLRHSYEQYF.

The gene calls are TRBV12-3 or TRBV12-4 and TRBJ2-7. The CDR3 sequence is 16 residues long. The CDR3 is CASSIGSFYSSYEQYF.

The chain carries TRBV5-1 and TRBJ2-5; the TCRdb call, TRBD1, lacks DNA for checking. There are 17 residues in the CDR3. CDR1 and CDR2 from the germline V gene are SGHRS and YFSETQ. CDR3 protein: CASSSGGQGGRWETQYF.

This chain uses TRBV6-1 with TRBJ2-5. The CDR3 spans 14 residues. Per germline, CDR1 MNHNS and CDR2 SASEGT. The CDR3: CASSGGSFQETQYF.

The chain combines TRBV20-1 with TRBJ2-7; no DNA is available, so the TRBD1 call from TCRdb remains unchecked. This CDR3 has 14 amino acids. CDR1 DFQATT and CDR2 SNEGSKA come from the germline V gene (reference sequence). The CDR3 spells CSARAGQGWNEQYF.

The rearrangement uses TRBV2 and TRBJ1-5. Per the germline V gene, CDR1 is SNHLY and CDR2 is FYNNEI. The CDR3 has 16 residues. The CDR3 here is CASSEATGGGVWPQHF.

The rearrangement links TRBV19 to TRBJ1-6; TCRdb selects TRBD1, and the lack of DNA leaves this call unchecked. The CDR3 covers 13 residues. Germline CDR1 is LNHDA and CDR2 is SQIVND (reference sequence). This CDR3 is CASSDGTGGPLHF. Together with reference TRBV19 and TRBJ1-6, the CDR3 gives the full variable domain: DGGITQSPKYLFRKEGQNVTLSCEQNLNHDAMYWYRQDPGQGLRLIYYSQIVNDFQKGDIAEGYSVSREKKESFPLTVTSAQKNPTAFYLCASSDGTGGPLHFGNGTRLTVT.

This chain connects TRBV4-2 to TRBJ2-7; the D call from TCRdb, TRBD1, cannot be confirmed without DNA. Germline CDR1 reads LGHNA; CDR2 reads YNFKEQ. CDR3 length: 15 amino acids. CDR3 sequence reads: CASSHSAGGSYEQYF.

V and J are TRBV28 and TRBJ2-1; TCRdb indicates TRBD1, and absent DNA this call remains unverified. The CDR3 totals 13 residues. CDR1 is MDHEN, CDR2 SYDVKM, per germline. CDR3: CASSSHQGNEQFF.

The CDR3 spells CASSLGVAGEFYNEQFF. This rearrangement joins TRBV7-8 to TRBJ2-1; TCRdb indicates TRBD2, and absent DNA this call remains unverified. Germline-derived CDR1 and CDR2 are SGHVS and FQNEAQ. CDR3 length equals 17 residues.

The chain has TRBV11-2 and TRBJ1-5; the D call from TCRdb, TRBD1, cannot be confirmed without DNA. Germline-derived CDR1 and CDR2 are SGHAT and FQNNGV. The CDR3 is 18 residues long. The CDR3 is CASSSDWQGPNSNQPQHF.

The chain combines TRBV10-3 with TRBJ2-7; the TCRdb call, TRBD1, lacks DNA for checking. CDR1 ENHRY and CDR2 SYGVKD come from the germline V gene. This CDR3 has 15 residues. CDR3 region: CAISAGTGYAYEQYF.

The chain uses TRBV12-3 or TRBV12-4 and TRBJ2-1; no DNA is available, so the TRBD2 call from TCRdb remains unchecked. The CDR3 totals 16 residues. CDR3 residues: CASSSPSGGAYNEQFF.

This sequence joins TRBV7-2 and TRBJ2-5; as DNA is missing, the TRBD2 call by TCRdb cannot be tested. The CDR3 runs to 15 residues. Germline CDR1 reads SGHTA; CDR2 reads FQGNSA. CDR3: CASSLVAGGLGTQYF.

The genes are TRBV10-3 and TRBJ2-3; TCRdb's D call, TRBD1, is unchecked because there is no DNA. The CDR3 consists of 14 residues. Germline V gene lookup returns CDR1 ENHRY and CDR2 SYGVKD. The CDR3 spells CAISAPGGDLGQYF.

This rearrangement joins TRBV4-3 to TRBJ1-4. There are 17 residues in the CDR3. The germline V gene has CDR1 LGHNA and CDR2 YSLEER. The CDR3 is CASSQDLIRGNNEKLFF.

V usage is TRBV24-1 and J usage is TRBJ1-5. The germline V gene has CDR1 KGHDR and CDR2 SFDVKD. CDR3 length: 20 amino acids. The CDR3 here is CATSDGFGRVFLNSNQPQHF.

CDR3 sequence reads: CASSQDTGGEEFF. The chain couples TRBV4-2 to TRBJ2-1; lacking DNA, the TRBD1 call made by TCRdb goes unchecked. This CDR3 is 13 amino acids long. Germline assignment: CDR1 LGHNA and CDR2 YNFKEQ.

This chain joins TRBV15 and TRBJ1-1; TCRdb indicates TRBD1, and absent DNA this call remains unverified. The CDR3 sequence is 15 residues long. Germline V gene data show CDR1 as LNHNV and CDR2 as YYDKDF (reference sequence). CDR3 amino acids: CATSRDGTGGTEAFF.

The chain employs TRBV12-3 or TRBV12-4 and TRBJ2-1; there is no DNA to check the TCRdb D call of TRBD1. The CDR3 covers 16 residues. This CDR3 reads CASSFRRGGAVNEQFF.

V is TRBV7-2 and J is TRBJ1-2; absent DNA, TCRdb's TRBD1 call cannot be checked. CDR1 and CDR2 from the germline V gene are SGHTA and FQGNSA. The CDR3 loop spans 13 amino acids. CDR3 in amino acids: CASSVTVNYGYTF.

V usage is TRBV5-1 and J usage is TRBJ2-1. The CDR3 is 16 amino acids. The germline V gene has CDR1 SGHRS and CDR2 YFSETQ. The CDR3 is CASSLATGVSYNEQFF. Complete variable domain (other parts from reference TRBV5-1 and TRBJ2-1): KAGVTQTPRYLIKTRGQQVTLSCSPISGHRSVSWYQQTPGQGLQFLFEYFSETQRNKGNFPGRFSGRQFSNSRSEMNVSTLELGDSALYLCASSLATGVSYNEQFFGPGTRLTVL.

The rearrangement joins TRBV2 to TRBJ2-7; absent DNA, TCRdb's TRBD1 call cannot be checked. CDR3 length equals 14 residues. Germline CDR1 is SNHLY and CDR2 is FYNNEI. CDR3 in amino acids: CASSHTGQSYEQYF.

The J gene is TRBJ2-7, the V gene TRBV6-1; as DNA is missing, the TRBD1 call by TCRdb cannot be tested. The V gene's germline CDR1 is MNHNS and CDR2 SASEGT. The CDR3 extends over 13 amino acids. The CDR3 protein is CANRDRDGYEQYF.

The chain has TRBV20-1 and TRBJ2-7; the TRBD2 assignment by TCRdb is unverifiable without DNA. This CDR3 contains 13 residues. Germline CDR1 reads DFQATT; CDR2 reads SNEGSKA (reference sequence). The CDR3: CSAQAGGPHEQYF.

The chain joins TRBV5-5 to TRBJ2-2; TCRdb names TRBD1, which stays unverified in the absence of DNA. This CDR3 contains 15 residues. Germline V gives CDR1 SGHKS, CDR2 YYEKEE (reference sequence). CDR3 protein: CASRLQGANTGELFF.